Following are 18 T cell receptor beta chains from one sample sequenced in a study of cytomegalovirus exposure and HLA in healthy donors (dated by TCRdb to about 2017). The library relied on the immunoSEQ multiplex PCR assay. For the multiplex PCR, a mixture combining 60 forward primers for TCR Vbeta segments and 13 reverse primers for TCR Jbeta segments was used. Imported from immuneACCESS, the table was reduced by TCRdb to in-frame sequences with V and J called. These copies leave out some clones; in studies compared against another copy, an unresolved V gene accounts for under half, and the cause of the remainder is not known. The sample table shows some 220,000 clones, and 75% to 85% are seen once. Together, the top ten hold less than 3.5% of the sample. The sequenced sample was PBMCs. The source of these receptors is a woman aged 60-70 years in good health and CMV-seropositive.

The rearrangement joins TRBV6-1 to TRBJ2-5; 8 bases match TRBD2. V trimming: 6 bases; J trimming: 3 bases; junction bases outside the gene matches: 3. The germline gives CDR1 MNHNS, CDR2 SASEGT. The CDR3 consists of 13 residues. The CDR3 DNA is TGTGCCAGCAGATTTAGCGGGGAAGAGACCCAGTACTTC. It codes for CASRFSGEETQYF.

In nucleotides, the CDR3 is TGTGCCAGCAGCTTAGTCGGGGGGGCCTACAATGAGCAGTTCTTC. Its translation is CASSLVGGAYNEQFF. The chain combines TRBV7-7 with TRBJ2-1; the match to TRBD2 covers 8 bases. The CDR3 is made up of 15 amino acids. The germline CDR1 and CDR2 sequences are SSHAT and FNYEAQ (reference sequence). The trim removed 1 base at V and 2 bases at J, leaving 1 base unmatched. Full variable domain (missing parts from reference TRBV7-7 and TRBJ2-1): GAGVSQSPRYKVTKRGQDVTLRCDPISSHATLYWYQQALGQGPEFLTYFNYEAQPDKSGLPSDRFSAERPEGSISTLTIQRTEQRDSAMYRCASSLVGGAYNEQFFGPGTRLTVL.

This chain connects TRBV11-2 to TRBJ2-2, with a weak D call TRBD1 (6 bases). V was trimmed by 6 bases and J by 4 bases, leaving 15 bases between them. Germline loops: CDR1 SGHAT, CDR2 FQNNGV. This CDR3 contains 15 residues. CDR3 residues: CASSSGASGTGELFF. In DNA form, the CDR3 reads TGTGCCAGCAGTTCAGGGGCGTCGGGCACCGGGGAGCTGTTTTTT.

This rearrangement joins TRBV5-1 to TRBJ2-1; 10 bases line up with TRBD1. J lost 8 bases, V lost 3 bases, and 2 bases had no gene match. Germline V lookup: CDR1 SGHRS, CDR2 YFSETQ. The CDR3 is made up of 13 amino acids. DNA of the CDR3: TGCGCCAGCAGCTGGGGACAGGGGTATGAGCAGTTCTTC. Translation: CASSWGQGYEQFF. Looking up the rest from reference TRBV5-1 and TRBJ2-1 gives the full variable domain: KAGVTQTPRYLIKTRGQQVTLSCSPISGHRSVSWYQQTPGQGLQFLFEYFSETQRNKGNFPGRFSGRQFSNSRSEMNVSTLELGDSALYLCASSWGQGYEQFFGPGTRLTVL.

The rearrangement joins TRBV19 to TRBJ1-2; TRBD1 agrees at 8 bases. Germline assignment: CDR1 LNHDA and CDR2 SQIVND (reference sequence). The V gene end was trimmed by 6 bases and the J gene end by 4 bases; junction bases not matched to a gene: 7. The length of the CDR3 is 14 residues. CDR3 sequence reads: CASRIGQGGYGYTF. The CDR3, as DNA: TGTGCCAGTAGAATCGGACAGGGTGGCTATGGCTACACCTTC.

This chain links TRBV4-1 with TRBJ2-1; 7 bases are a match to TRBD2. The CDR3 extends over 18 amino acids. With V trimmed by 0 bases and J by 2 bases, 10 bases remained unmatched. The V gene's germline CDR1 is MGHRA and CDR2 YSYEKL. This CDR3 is CASSQETSDALAYNEQFF. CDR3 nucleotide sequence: TGCGCCAGCAGCCAAGAAACTAGCGACGCCCTCGCCTACAATGAGCAGTTCTTC.

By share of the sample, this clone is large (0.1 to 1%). The CDR3 protein is CASSFRDRNTYEQYF. In DNA, the CDR3 is TGTGCCAGTAGTTTCCGGGACAGGAACACCTACGAGCAGTACTTC. This chain joins TRBV19 and TRBJ2-7; 8 bases map to TRBD1. The CDR3 runs to 15 residues. V lost 5 bases, J lost 2 bases, and 8 bases stayed unmatched. From germline, CDR1 is LNHDA and CDR2 SQIVND (reference sequence).

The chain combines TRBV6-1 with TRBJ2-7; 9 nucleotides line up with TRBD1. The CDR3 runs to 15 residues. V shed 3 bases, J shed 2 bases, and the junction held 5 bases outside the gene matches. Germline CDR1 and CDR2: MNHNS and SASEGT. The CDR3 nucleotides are TGTGCCAGCAGTGACCCGGGACAGGGAGCCTACGAGCAGTACTTC. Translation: CASSDPGQGAYEQYF.

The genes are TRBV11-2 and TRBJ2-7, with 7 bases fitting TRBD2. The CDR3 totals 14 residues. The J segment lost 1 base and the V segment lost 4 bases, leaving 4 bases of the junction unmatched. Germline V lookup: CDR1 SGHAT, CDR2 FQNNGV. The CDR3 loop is CASSSVAGSYEQYF. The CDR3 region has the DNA TGTGCCAGCAGCTCAGTAGCGGGTTCCTACGAGCAGTACTTC.

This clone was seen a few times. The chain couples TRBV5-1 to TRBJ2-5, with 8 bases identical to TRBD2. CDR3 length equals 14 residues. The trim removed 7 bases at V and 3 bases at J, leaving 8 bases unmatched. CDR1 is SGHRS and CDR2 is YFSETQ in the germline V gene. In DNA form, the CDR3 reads TGCGCCAGCCATAGCGGGGCTGGTAAAGAGACCCAGTACTTC. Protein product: CASHSGAGKETQYF.

DNA for the CDR3: TGCGCCAGCAGCCCAGGGACTAGGACCTGGGATACGCAGTATTTT. Translation: CASSPGTRTWDTQYF. The rearrangement uses TRBV5-1 and TRBJ2-3, with TRBD2 matching 8 bases. This CDR3 comprises 15 residues. The germline V gene encodes CDR1 SGHRS and CDR2 YFSETQ. Trimming took 4 bases from V and 6 from J; bases not matched to a gene: 10.

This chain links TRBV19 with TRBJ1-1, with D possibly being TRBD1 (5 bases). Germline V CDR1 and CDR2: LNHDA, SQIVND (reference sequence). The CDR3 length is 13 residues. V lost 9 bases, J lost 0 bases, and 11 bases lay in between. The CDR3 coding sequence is TGTGCCAGCGCCAGGGTGATGAACACTGAAGCTTTCTTT. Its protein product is CASARVMNTEAFF.

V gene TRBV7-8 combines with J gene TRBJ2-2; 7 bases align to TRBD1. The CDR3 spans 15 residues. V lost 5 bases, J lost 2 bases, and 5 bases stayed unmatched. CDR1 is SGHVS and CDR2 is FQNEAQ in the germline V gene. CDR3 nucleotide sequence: TGTGCCAGCAGCGGAAGGACAGGAAACACCGGGGAGCTGTTTTTT. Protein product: CASSGRTGNTGELFF.

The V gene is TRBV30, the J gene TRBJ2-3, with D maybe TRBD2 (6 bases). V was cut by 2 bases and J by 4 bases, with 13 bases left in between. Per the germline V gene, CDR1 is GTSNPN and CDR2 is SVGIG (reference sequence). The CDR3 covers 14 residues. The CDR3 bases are TGTGCCTGGAGTCTGACTAGTGGCGCAGATACGCAGTATTTT. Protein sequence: CAWSLTSGADTQYF.

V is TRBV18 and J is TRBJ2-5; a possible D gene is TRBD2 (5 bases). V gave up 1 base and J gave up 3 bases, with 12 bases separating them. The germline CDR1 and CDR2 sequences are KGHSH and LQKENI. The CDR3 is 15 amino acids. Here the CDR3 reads CASSPRYAGEETQYF. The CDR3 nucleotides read TGTGCCAGCTCACCACGGTATGCGGGCGAAGAGACCCAGTACTTC.

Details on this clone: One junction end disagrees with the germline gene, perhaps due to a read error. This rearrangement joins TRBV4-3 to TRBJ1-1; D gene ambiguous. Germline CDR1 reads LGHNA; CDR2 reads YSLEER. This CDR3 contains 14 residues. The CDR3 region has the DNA TGCGCCAGCGGCCAAGATAGGTCGCGGACTGAAGCTTTCTTT. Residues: CASGQDRSRTEAFF.

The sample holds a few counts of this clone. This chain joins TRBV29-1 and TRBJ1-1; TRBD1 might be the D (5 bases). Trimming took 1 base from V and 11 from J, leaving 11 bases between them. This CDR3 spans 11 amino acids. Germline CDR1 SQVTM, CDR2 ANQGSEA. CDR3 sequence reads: CSVEGGTSAFF. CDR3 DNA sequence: TGCAGCGTTGAAGGAGGGACTTCGGCTTTCTTT.

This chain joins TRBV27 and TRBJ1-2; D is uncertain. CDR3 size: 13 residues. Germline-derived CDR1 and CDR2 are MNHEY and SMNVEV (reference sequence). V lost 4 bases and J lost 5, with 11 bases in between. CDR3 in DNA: TGTGCCAGCAGTTCCCCAGGCATGTATGGCTACACCTTC. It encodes CASSSPGMYGYTF.